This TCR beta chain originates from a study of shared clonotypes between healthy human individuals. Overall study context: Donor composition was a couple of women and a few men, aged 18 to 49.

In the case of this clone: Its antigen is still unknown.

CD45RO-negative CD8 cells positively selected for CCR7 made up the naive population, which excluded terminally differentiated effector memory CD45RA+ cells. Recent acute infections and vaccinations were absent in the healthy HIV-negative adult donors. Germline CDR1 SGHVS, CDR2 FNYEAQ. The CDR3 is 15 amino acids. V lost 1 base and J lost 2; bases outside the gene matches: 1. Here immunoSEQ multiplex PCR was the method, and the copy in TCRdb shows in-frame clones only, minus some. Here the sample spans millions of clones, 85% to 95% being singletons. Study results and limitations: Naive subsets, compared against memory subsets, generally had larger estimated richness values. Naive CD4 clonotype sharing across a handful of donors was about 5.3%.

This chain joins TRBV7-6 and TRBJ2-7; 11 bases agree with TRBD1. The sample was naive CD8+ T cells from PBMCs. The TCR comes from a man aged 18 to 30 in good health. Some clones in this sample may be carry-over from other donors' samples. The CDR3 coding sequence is TGTGCCAGCAGCTTAGGGACAGGGGGCCCCTACGAGCAGTACTTC. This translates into CASSLGTGGPYEQYF.